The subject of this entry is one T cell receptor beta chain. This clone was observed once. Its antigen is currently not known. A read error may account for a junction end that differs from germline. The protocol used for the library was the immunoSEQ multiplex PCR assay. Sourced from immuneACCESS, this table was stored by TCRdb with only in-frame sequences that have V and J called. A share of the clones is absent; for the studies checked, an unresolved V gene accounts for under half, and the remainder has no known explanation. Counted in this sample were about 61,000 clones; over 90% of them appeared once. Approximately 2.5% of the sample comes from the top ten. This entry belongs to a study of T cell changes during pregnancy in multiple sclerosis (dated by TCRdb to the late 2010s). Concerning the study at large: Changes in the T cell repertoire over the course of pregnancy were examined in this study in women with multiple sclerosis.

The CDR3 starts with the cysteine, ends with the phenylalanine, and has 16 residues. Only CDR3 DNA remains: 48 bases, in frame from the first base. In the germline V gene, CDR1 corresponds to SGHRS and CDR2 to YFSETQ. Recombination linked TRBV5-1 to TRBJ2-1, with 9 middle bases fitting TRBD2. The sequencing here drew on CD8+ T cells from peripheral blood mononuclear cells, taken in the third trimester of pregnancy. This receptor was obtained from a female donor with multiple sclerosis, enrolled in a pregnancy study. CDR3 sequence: CASSLGLAGRHNEQFF. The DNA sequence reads TGCGCCAGCAGTTTGGGCCTAGCGGGAAGGCATAATGAGCAGTTCTTC. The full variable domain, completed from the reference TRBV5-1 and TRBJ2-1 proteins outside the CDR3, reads KAGVTQTPRYLIKTRGQQVTLSCSPISGHRSVSWYQQTPGQGLQFLFEYFSETQRNKGNFPGRFSGRQFSNSRSEMNVSTLELGDSALYLCASSLGLAGRHNEQFFGPGTRLTVL.